This TCR beta chain originates from a study of blood T cell repertoires in COVID-19. In the study overall: There were acute and convalescent COVID-19 samples, and they came from the United States, Italy and Spain. T cells, B-cell-depleted T cells, or PBMCs provided the cDNA or gDNA that served as material.

In the source study's methods: Estimation of nucleated cell counts was performed using reference gene primer amplification. The table came from immunoSEQ multiplex PCR; TCRdb's copy has only in-frame clones and leaves some out. V, J and clone size derive from that table, while D and trimming were established from the DNA sequence. The table has about 40,000 clones, under 90% seen once; the top ten hold 9% to 14%. The germline gives CDR1 SGHTA, CDR2 FQGTGA. The CDR3 sequence is 15 residues long. Unmatched junction bases numbered 7, after V lost 3 bases and J lost 5 bases. Specimen: peripheral blood. The chain couples TRBV7-3 to TRBJ2-1, with 7 bases identical to TRBD1. The sequence was obtained from a man aged 65 to 85 with acute or convalescent COVID-19. CDR3 coding DNA: TGTGCCAGCAGCTTCATTCCGGACAGGAACAATGAGCAGTTCTTC. The encoded protein is CASSFIPDRNNEQFF. The variable domain in full, completed from reference TRBV7-3 and TRBJ2-1, reads GAGVSQTPSNKVTEKGKYVELRCDPISGHTALYWYRQSLGQGPEFLIYFQGTGAADDSGLPNDRFFAVRPEGSVSTLKIQRTERGDSAVYLCASSFIPDRNNEQFFGPGTRLTVL.